The 10 T cell receptor beta chains below all came from one sample that was sequenced in a study of T cell responses to AZD1222 COVID-19 vaccine. The data were produced by immunoSEQ multiplex PCR, yet TCRdb's version contains in-frame clones alone and is incomplete. The sample has about 120,000 clones; approximately 90% are singletons. The sequences come from peripheral blood, collected on day 0 of AZD1222 vaccination. The receptors derive from an adult in good health.

This sequence joins TRBV5-6 and TRBJ1-2, with TRBD1 matching over 7 bases. V lost 4 bases, J lost 3 bases, and 12 bases stayed unmatched. Germline loops: CDR1 SGHDT, CDR2 YYEEEE. CDR3 length equals 16 residues. CDR3 DNA: TGTGCCAGCAGCCCCCCCGGAACAGGGGATGACTATGGCTACACCTTC. It is translated as CASSPPGTGDDYGYTF.

The chain employs TRBV25-1 and TRBJ1-6, with 8 bases aligning to TRBD1. Unmatched junction bases numbered 5, after V lost 1 base and J lost 9 bases. Germline V gene lookup returns CDR1 MGHDK and CDR2 SYGVNS. The length of the CDR3 is 15 residues. The CDR3 region is CASSEWDRRASPLHF. The CDR3 DNA is TGTGCCAGCAGTGAATGGGACAGGCGAGCTTCACCCCTCCACTTT.

The chain joins TRBV24-1 to TRBJ2-6; D is unclear. V lost 4 bases and J lost 0, with 3 bases in between. The CDR3 length is 14 residues. Germline values: CDR1 KGHDR, CDR2 SFDVKD. The chain's CDR3 is CATSDSSGANVLTF. DNA of the CDR3: TGTGCCACCAGTGACAGCTCTGGGGCCAACGTCCTGACTTTC.

The gene calls are TRBV29-1 and TRBJ2-1, with 12 bases identical to TRBD2. Losses at the gene ends were 6 bases for V and 4 bases for J; bases not matched to a gene: 4. The CDR3 is made up of 14 amino acids. Looked up from germline, CDR1 is SQVTM and CDR2 is ANQGSEA. Here the CDR3 reads CSVLLAGGYNEQFF. CDR3 in DNA: TGCAGCGTGCTCCTAGCGGGAGGGTACAATGAGCAGTTCTTC.

The chain uses TRBV28 and TRBJ2-6; D gene uncertain. Germline assignment: CDR1 MDHEN and CDR2 SYDVKM. V was cut by 6 bases and J by 0 bases, with 9 bases left in between. CDR3 length equals 15 residues. CDR3 amino acids: CASRQDNSGANVLTF. The CDR3 region has the DNA TGTGCCAGCAGACAAGACAACTCTGGGGCCAACGTCCTGACTTTC. Looking up the rest from reference TRBV28 and TRBJ2-6 gives the full variable domain: DVKVTQSSRYLVKRTGEKVFLECVQDMDHENMFWYRQDPGLGLRLIYFSYDVKMKEKGDIPEGYSVSREKKERFSLILESASTNQTSMYLCASRQDNSGANVLTFGAGSRLTVL.

In this sample, this clone turned up a few times. The chain couples TRBV5-4 to TRBJ2-7; D not resolved. The CDR3 has 15 residues. V lost 0 bases and J lost 6, with 16 bases in between. Germline values: CDR1 SGHNT, CDR2 YYREEE (reference sequence). The CDR3: CASSLGGVSLLEQYF. The CDR3 DNA reads TGTGCCAGCAGCTTGGGTGGGGTCAGTTTGCTCGAGCAGTACTTC.

DNA of the CDR3: TGCGCCAGCAGCTTGGCACAGGGGGCCGGGACTGAAGCTTTCTTT. It is translated as CASSLAQGAGTEAFF. The rearrangement links TRBV5-1 to TRBJ1-1; 9 bases match TRBD1. In germline, CDR1 is SGHRS, CDR2 YFSETQ. Germline trimming cut 0 bases from V and 5 bases from J; bases unmatched to any gene: 5. The CDR3 is 15 residues long.

This clone is deemed medium-sized. V is TRBV9 and J is TRBJ2-1; 15 nucleotides line up with TRBD2. V gave up 0 bases and J gave up 7 bases; unmatched junction bases: 5. The CDR3 covers 17 residues. The germline gives CDR1 SGDLS, CDR2 YYNGEE. CDR3 protein: CASSVEAGLAGGNEQFF. In DNA form, the CDR3 reads TGTGCCAGCAGCGTAGAAGCCGGACTAGCGGGAGGGAATGAGCAGTTCTTC. Drawing the rest from reference TRBV9 and TRBJ2-1, the complete variable domain is DSGVTQTPKHLITATGQRVTLRCSPRSGDLSVYWYQQSLDQGLQFLIQYYNGEERAKGNILERFSAQQFPDLHSELNLSSLELGDSALYFCASSVEAGLAGGNEQFFGPGTRLTVL.

This clone has a single count. V gene TRBV9 combines with J gene TRBJ2-7; a weak D match, TRBD2 (6 bases). This CDR3 contains 14 residues. Germline CDR1 is SGDLS and CDR2 is YYNGEE. V lost 2 bases, J lost 2 bases, and 11 bases lay in between. The DNA of the CDR3 is TGTGCCAGCAGCGTCTCCTGGACTACCTACGAGCAGTACTTC. Residues: CASSVSWTTYEQYF. The full variable domain, its missing parts supplied by reference TRBV9 and TRBJ2-7, is DSGVTQTPKHLITATGQRVTLRCSPRSGDLSVYWYQQSLDQGLQFLIQYYNGEERAKGNILERFSAQQFPDLHSELNLSSLELGDSALYFCASSVSWTTYEQYFGPGTRLTVT.

The V call is TRBV5-1, the J call TRBJ1-2; D gene unclear. The germline V and J ends were trimmed by 4 bases and 8 bases, with 12 bases remaining between them. Per germline, CDR1 SGHRS and CDR2 YFSETQ. The CDR3 extends over 12 amino acids. CDR3 coding DNA: TGCGCCAGCAGCCGCGGGGAAGAAGGCTACACCTTC. This translates into CASSRGEEGYTF. Based on the CDR3 plus reference TRBV5-1 and TRBJ1-2, the full variable domain is KAGVTQTPRYLIKTRGQQVTLSCSPISGHRSVSWYQQTPGQGLQFLFEYFSETQRNKGNFPGRFSGRQFSNSRSEMNVSTLELGDSALYLCASSRGEEGYTFGSGTRLTVV.